The next 10 T cell receptor beta chains were all read from a single sample in a study of STAT5B mutations in CD4+ large granular lymphocyte leukemia (dated by TCRdb to between 2021 and 2024). Library preparation was by the immunoSEQ multiplex PCR assay. This is the immuneACCESS table as TCRdb keeps it, with only in-frame sequences that have V and J called. A part of the clones is gone; compared with another copy, unresolved V genes explain less than half, and the rest is unexplained. The sample table contains fewer than 35,000 clones; only one count was recorded for just under 75% of them. The leading ten clones occupy 1% to 1.2% of the sample. Material: CD4+ T cells from blood buffy coats. These receptors all stem from a human donor in good health.

Regarding this clone: Other nucleotide sequences in the sample specify the same CDR3. This sequence joins TRBV30 and TRBJ1-2, with D unclear. The V end was cut by 5 bases, the J end by 2 bases, with 12 bases between. From germline, CDR1 is GTSNPN and CDR2 SVGIG (reference sequence). This CDR3 spans 13 amino acids. This chain's CDR3 is CAWDDYKNYGYTF. CDR3 nucleotides: TGTGCCTGGGATGACTACAAAAACTATGGCTACACCTTC.

This clone was seen just once. The J gene is TRBJ2-7, the V gene TRBV6-6, with TRBD1 identical over 9 bases. J was trimmed by 7 bases and V by 5 bases; bases with no gene match: 9. Germline CDR1 is MNHNY and CDR2 is SVGAGI (reference sequence). This CDR3 comprises 14 residues. The CDR3 loop is CASSPGQGMREQYF. CDR3 sequence (DNA): TGTGCCAGCAGTCCCGGACAGGGGATGAGAGAGCAGTACTTC.

The chain employs TRBV28 and TRBJ2-7; 8 bases match TRBD2. V shed 6 bases, J shed 5 bases, and the junction held 18 bases outside the gene matches. CDR1 MDHEN and CDR2 SYDVKM come from the germline V gene. This CDR3 is built from 17 residues. The CDR3 nucleotides read TGTGCCAGCAGCGCCTTAGGTTCGGGTAGCGGGGTCAACGAGCAGTACGTC. Its translation is CASSALGSGSGVNEQYV.

This chain joins TRBV6-1 and TRBJ1-6; D might be TRBD1 (5 bases). The CDR3 is 14 residues long. The germline CDR1 and CDR2 sequences are MNHNS and SASEGT. V shed 6 bases and J shed 7 bases, with 13 bases lying between them. CDR3 bases: TGTGCCAGCAGCAGCGTCAGGGAGAATTCACCCCTCCACTTT. This gives the protein CASSSVRENSPLHF.

This rearrangement joins TRBV6-1 to TRBJ1-5, with D unclear. V dropped 0 bases and J dropped 0 bases, with 3 bases sitting between them. This CDR3 spans 14 amino acids. Germline lookup yields CDR1 MNHNS and CDR2 SASEGT. CDR3 region: CASSEANSNQPQHF. The CDR3 bases are TGTGCCAGCAGTGAAGCGAATAGCAATCAGCCCCAGCATTTT.

V gene TRBV7-9 combines with J gene TRBJ2-6, with TRBD1 matching over 7 bases. Unmatched junction bases numbered 11, after V lost 5 bases and J lost 4 bases. CDR3 length equals 17 residues. CDR1 and CDR2 (germline): SEHNR, FQNEAQ (reference sequence). The CDR3 protein is CASSPRTGLGGANVLTF. For the CDR3, the DNA is TGTGCCAGCAGCCCCCGGACAGGACTGGGGGGGGCCAACGTCCTGACTTTC. Filled out from reference TRBV7-9 and TRBJ2-6, the complete variable domain reads DTGVSQNPRHKITKRGQNVTFRCDPISEHNRLYWYRQTLGQGPEFLTYFQNEAQLEKSRLLSDRFSAERPKGSFSTLEIQRTEQGDSAMYLCASSPRTGLGGANVLTFGAGSRLTVL.

The CDR3 loop is CASSYRGNTEAFF. In nucleotides, the CDR3 is TGTGCCAGCAGCTACCGGGGGAACACTGAAGCTTTCTTT. The chain couples TRBV7-2 to TRBJ1-1; D uncertain. V gave up 4 bases and J gave up 1 base, with 7 bases separating them. The germline V gene encodes CDR1 SGHTA and CDR2 FQGNSA. This CDR3 region has 13 residues.

This clone occurred a few times. The rearrangement links TRBV21-1 to TRBJ1-2. TRBV21-1 is listed as a pseudogene. There are 14 residues in the CDR3. The CDR3 region has the DNA TGTGCCAGCAGCAATCATGGCAGACTTCATGGCTACACCTTC. Translation: CASSNHGRLHGYTF.

This sequence joins TRBV19 and TRBJ2-1; D possibly matches TRBD1 or TRBD2 (6 bases each). The CDR3 consists of 15 residues. Germline V gene sequence: CDR1 LNHDA, CDR2 SQIVND (reference sequence). The V end was cut by 10 bases, the J end by 3 bases, with 19 bases between. The CDR3 nucleotides read TGTGCCACCGCAGACCCGGGGGCGAGCTACAATGAGCAGTTCTTC. The encoded protein is CATADPGASYNEQFF. Filled out from reference TRBV19 and TRBJ2-1, the complete variable domain reads DGGITQSPKYLFRKEGQNVTLSCEQNLNHDAMYWYRQDPGQGLRLIYYSQIVNDFQKGDIAEGYSVSREKKESFPLTVTSAQKNPTAFYLCATADPGASYNEQFFGPGTRLTVL.

The V gene is TRBV28, the J gene TRBJ1-1; 9 bases match TRBD1. The V gene's germline CDR1 is MDHEN and CDR2 SYDVKM. The V segment lost 5 bases and the J segment 4 bases; nucleotides outside the gene matches: 8. The CDR3 totals 15 residues. This CDR3 is CASSVPDRGGTEAFF. As DNA, the CDR3 is TGTGCCAGCAGTGTACCGGACAGGGGTGGCACTGAAGCTTTCTTT.